This T cell receptor beta chain is drawn from a study of blood T cell repertoires in COVID-19. In the study overall: Both acute and convalescent COVID-19 samples were obtained from the United States, Italy and Spain. Sources were T cells, B-cell-depleted T cells, or PBMCs; the material itself was cDNA or gDNA.

Authors' methods: Reference gene primer amplification yielded estimated nucleated cell counts. Repertoires were generated with immunoSEQ multiplex PCR, while TCRdb's copy carries only in-frame clones and drops some. V and J calls and clone size are as listed in that table; D and trimming were resolved from the DNA. The sample contains roughly 120,000 clones, over 60% of which appear only once. V was shortened by 0 bases and J by 5 bases, with 11 bases between the two germline ends. The CDR3 runs to 14 residues. Germline CDR1 is SGHRS and CDR2 is YFSETQ. This rearrangement joins TRBV5-1 to TRBJ2-5; D is perhaps TRBD1 (5 bases). The clonotype was recovered from an elderly woman with acute or convalescent COVID-19. Material for sequencing was peripheral blood. The CDR3 is CASSLAPQVETQYF. CDR3 bases: TGCGCCAGCAGCTTGGCCCCACAGGTTGAGACCCAGTACTTC.